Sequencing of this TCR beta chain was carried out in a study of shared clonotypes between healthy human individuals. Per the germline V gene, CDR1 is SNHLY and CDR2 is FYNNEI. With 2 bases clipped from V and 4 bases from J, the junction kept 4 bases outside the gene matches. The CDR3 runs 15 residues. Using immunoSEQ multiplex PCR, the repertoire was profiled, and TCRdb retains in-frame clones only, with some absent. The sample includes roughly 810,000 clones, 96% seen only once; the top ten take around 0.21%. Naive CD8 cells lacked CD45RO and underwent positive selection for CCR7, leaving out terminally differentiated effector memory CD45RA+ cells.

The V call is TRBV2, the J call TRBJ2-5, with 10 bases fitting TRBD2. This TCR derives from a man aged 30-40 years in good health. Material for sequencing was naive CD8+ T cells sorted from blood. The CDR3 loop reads CASSESSGSGETQYF. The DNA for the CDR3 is TGTGCCAGCAGTGAATCTAGCGGGAGCGGAGAGACCCAGTACTTC.